Shown below are 27 T cell receptor beta chains from a single sample sequenced in a study of technical replicates of blood from four donors. Repertoires were generated with immunoSEQ multiplex PCR, while TCRdb's copy carries only in-frame clones and drops some. This table has around 100,000 clones, just under 95% appearing once. The sequencing sample was made of T cells isolated from PBMCs. The source of these receptors is a human donor in good health.

The chain has TRBV19 and TRBJ2-5; D unclear. The CDR3 spans 15 residues. The V end lost 5 bases, the J end lost 6 bases, and 19 bases lay between the germline ends. Per germline, CDR1 LNHDA and CDR2 SQIVND (reference sequence). The CDR3 reads CASSAGRTSTKTQYF. The CDR3 nucleotides are TGTGCCAGTAGTGCAGGTAGAACAAGCACGAAGACCCAGTACTTC.

This clone occurred once. The rearrangement joins TRBV6-1 to TRBJ2-3; a possible D gene is TRBD2 (5 bases). Germline V lookup: CDR1 MNHNS, CDR2 SASEGT. Trimming cost V 2 bases and J 0 bases, with 12 bases left between them. The CDR3 is made up of 16 amino acids. The CDR3 is CASSELGLASTDTQYF. CDR3 DNA sequence: TGTGCCAGCAGTGAATTGGGCCTAGCTAGCACAGATACGCAGTATTTT.

The chain couples TRBV9 to TRBJ1-4; 9 bases line up with TRBD1. Germline V gene lookup returns CDR1 SGDLS and CDR2 YYNGEE. This CDR3 region has 14 residues. With V trimmed by 3 bases and J by 10 bases, 7 bases remained unmatched. As DNA, the CDR3 is TGTGCCAGCAGCGGGTGGGGACAGGGCGGAAAACTGTTTTTT. Its protein product is CASSGWGQGGKLFF.

The chain carries TRBV5-1 and TRBJ1-1; 10 bases are shared with TRBD1. V shed 3 bases and J 4 bases; nucleotides not matched to a gene: 6. The germline CDR1 and CDR2 sequences are SGHRS and YFSETQ. The length of the CDR3 is 15 residues. CDR3 nucleotide sequence: TGCGCCAGCAGCTACCCCGGGACAGGGGCCACTGAAGCTTTCTTT. Protein sequence: CASSYPGTGATEAFF.

This clone appeared once. The genes are TRBV30 and TRBJ2-7; tentatively, D is TRBD1 (6 bases). Trimming shortened V by 4 bases and J by 5 bases, and 9 bases separated the two germline ends. The CDR3 is 11 residues long. Germline CDR1 GTSNPN, CDR2 SVGIG (reference sequence). CDR3 sequence reads: CAWTDSHEQYF. The DNA for the CDR3 is TGTGCCTGGACGGACAGCCACGAGCAGTACTTC.

The rearrangement links TRBV6-6 to TRBJ2-7; 7 positions agree with TRBD1. The CDR3 is made up of 15 amino acids. Germline CDR1 is MNHNY and CDR2 is SVGAGI (reference sequence). J was trimmed by 4 bases and V by 6 bases; bases with no gene match: 12. The CDR3 DNA sequence: TGTGCCAGCAGAACCCGGGACAGACAAAAATACGAGCAGTACTTC. Translating gives CASRTRDRQKYEQYF.

The rearrangement joins TRBV2 to TRBJ1-2; D is undetermined. CDR3 size: 15 residues. Germline V lookup: CDR1 SNHLY, CDR2 FYNNEI. V was shortened by 0 bases and J by 8 bases, with 16 bases between the two germline ends. CDR3 sequence (DNA): TGTGCCAGCAGTGAAGCTGAATCGGTAGTCGGGGGCTACACCTTC. Translated: CASSEAESVVGGYTF.

The gene calls are TRBV6-5 and TRBJ2-7; 9 bases fit TRBD2. V shed 6 bases and J 4 bases; nucleotides not matched to a gene: 7. The CDR3 spans 14 residues. Germline values: CDR1 MNHEY, CDR2 SVGAGI. CDR3 sequence (DNA): TGTGCCAGCAGCTTAGCGGGAGACGCTTACGAGCAGTACTTC. Residues: CASSLAGDAYEQYF.

The rearrangement uses TRBV9 and TRBJ1-4; D is possibly TRBD1 (6 bases). The germline gives CDR1 SGDLS, CDR2 YYNGEE. CDR3 length: 14 residues. V lost 3 bases to trimming and J lost 3 bases, with 9 bases between them. The DNA for the CDR3 is TGTGCCAGCAGCGCCACAGGGTCTAATGAAAAACTGTTTTTT. As protein: CASSATGSNEKLFF.

This chain joins TRBV28 and TRBJ2-1, with TRBD2 identical over 7 bases. The ends lost 4 bases at V and 4 bases at J; junction bases unmatched: 7. The CDR3 sequence is 15 residues long. The germline V gene has CDR1 MDHEN and CDR2 SYDVKM. The CDR3 nucleotides read TGTGCCAGCAGTTCCGGGGAGGGGTTATACAATGAGCAGTTCTTC. Amino acid sequence: CASSSGEGLYNEQFF.

V and J are TRBV4-1 and TRBJ2-3; 9 nucleotides match TRBD2. The CDR3 runs 14 residues. V shed 5 bases and J 5 bases; nucleotides not matched to a gene: 5. Germline values: CDR1 MGHRA, CDR2 YSYEKL. The CDR3 DNA reads TGCGCCAGCAGCTGGCGGGAGGGGGGAGATACGCAGTATTTT. Its protein product is CASSWREGGDTQYF.

J is TRBJ2-2 and V is TRBV7-9, with 8 bases matching TRBD1. The CDR3 consists of 13 residues. CDR1 is SEHNR, CDR2 FQNEAQ, per germline (reference sequence). CDR3 nucleotides: TGTGCTACCGGGACAGGGAACACCGGGGAGCTGTTTTTT. Translation: CATGTGNTGELFF.

The CDR3: CASSRPYGGSYEQYF. DNA of the CDR3: TGTGCCAGCTCCCGTCCGTATGGCGGCTCCTACGAGCAGTACTTC. V is TRBV18 and J is TRBJ2-7; no reliable D call. CDR1 and CDR2 from the germline V gene are KGHSH and LQKENI. The CDR3 loop spans 15 amino acids. V lost 6 bases, J lost 0 bases, and 15 bases lay in between.

V is TRBV30 and J is TRBJ1-5; D is unresolved. Germline-derived CDR1 and CDR2 are GTSNPN and SVGIG (reference sequence). Deletions cut 2 bases from V and 0 bases from J, with 14 bases between. This CDR3 spans 16 amino acids. In DNA form, the CDR3 reads TGTGCCTGGAGTCCGCCTCAGGCTTATAGCAATCAGCCCCAGCATTTT. Amino acid sequence: CAWSPPQAYSNQPQHF.

V and J are TRBV5-1 and TRBJ2-3; D gene unclear. Germline assignment: CDR1 SGHRS and CDR2 YFSETQ. V was trimmed by 0 bases and J by 6 bases, leaving 14 bases between them. This CDR3 has 15 residues. CDR3 sequence (DNA): TGCGCCAGCAGCTTGGATGTCCCAGTGTTGGATACGCAGTATTTT. This sequence encodes CASSLDVPVLDTQYF. The entire variable domain, with the rest obtained from reference TRBV5-1 and TRBJ2-3, is as follows: KAGVTQTPRYLIKTRGQQVTLSCSPISGHRSVSWYQQTPGQGLQFLFEYFSETQRNKGNFPGRFSGRQFSNSRSEMNVSTLELGDSALYLCASSLDVPVLDTQYFGPGTRLTVL.

The chain is built from TRBV2 and TRBJ2-7, with D maybe TRBD2 (6 bases). CDR3 size: 11 residues. V was shortened by 9 bases and J by 3 bases, with 9 bases between the two germline ends. The germline gives CDR1 SNHLY, CDR2 FYNNEI. CDR3 sequence reads: CASRRGYEQYF. The CDR3 bases are TGTGCCAGTCGGAGGGGCTACGAGCAGTACTTC.

The chain combines TRBV10-3 with TRBJ2-3; 11 positions agree with TRBD2. The CDR3 has 15 residues. CDR1 ENHRY and CDR2 SYGVKD come from the germline V gene. V shed 5 bases and J 1 base; nucleotides not matched to a gene: 2. CDR3 nucleotides: TGTGCCATCAGTCTAGCGGGAGGTGGCACAGATACGCAGTATTTT. Its translation is CAISLAGGGTDTQYF.

This chain joins TRBV5-4 and TRBJ2-1, with D tentatively TRBD2 (6 bases). The CDR3 covers 13 residues. Germline V CDR1 and CDR2: SGHNT, YYREEE (reference sequence). The V end lost 7 bases, the J end lost 3 bases, and 11 bases lay between the germline ends. For the CDR3, the DNA is TGTGCCAGCTCCGGTAGCGGCTACAATGAGCAGTTCTTC. It encodes CASSGSGYNEQFF.

This sequence joins TRBV6-1 and TRBJ2-7, with TRBD2 matching over 7 bases. The CDR3 totals 14 residues. Germline V gene sequence: CDR1 MNHNS, CDR2 SASEGT. V dropped 3 bases and J dropped 2; count of bases not matched to a gene: 4. The CDR3 DNA sequence: TGTGCCAGCAGTGAGATGCTAGCGGCCTACGAGCAGTACTTC. The encoded protein is CASSEMLAAYEQYF.

This CDR3 is CASSMAQQGRETQYF. CDR3 in DNA: TGTGCCAGTAGTATGGCACAACAGGGTCGGGAGACCCAGTACTTC. The chain carries TRBV19 and TRBJ2-5, with a weak D call TRBD1 (6 bases). The CDR3 consists of 15 residues. V gave up 3 bases and J gave up 5 bases, with 16 bases separating them. Germline lookup yields CDR1 LNHDA and CDR2 SQIVND (reference sequence).

The chain is built from TRBV2 and TRBJ2-2, with 10 positions matching TRBD2. The CDR3 loop spans 16 amino acids. The germline CDR1 and CDR2 sequences are SNHLY and FYNNEI. V gave up 6 bases and J gave up 1 base; unmatched junction bases: 5. Here the CDR3 DNA reads TGTGCCAGCAGCCCCAGGACTAGCGGGAACACCGGGGAGCTGTTTTTT. Translation gives CASSPRTSGNTGELFF. Full variable domain (missing parts from reference TRBV2 and TRBJ2-2): EPEVTQTPSHQVTQMGQEVILRCVPISNHLYFYWYRQILGQKVEFLVSFYNNEISEKSEIFDDQFSVERPDGSNFTLKIRSTKLEDSAMYFCASSPRTSGNTGELFFGEGSRLTVL.

This clone was seen just once. This chain joins TRBV10-3 and TRBJ2-3; TRBD2 agrees at 7 bases. The CDR3 spans 14 residues. Germline lookup yields CDR1 ENHRY and CDR2 SYGVKD. The trim removed 3 bases at V and 2 bases at J, leaving 2 bases unmatched. In nucleotides, the CDR3 is TGTGCCATCAGTGATGGGGGGGACACAGATACGCAGTATTTT. Protein product: CAISDGGDTDTQYF.

The chain uses TRBV11-3 and TRBJ2-3; possible D gene TRBD2, 5 bases. Trimming left V 6 bases short and J 1 base short, with 5 bases between. The CDR3 sequence is 12 residues long. From germline, CDR1 is SGHNT and CDR2 YENEEA. The CDR3 sequence: CASRRGTDTQYF. The CDR3 DNA is TGTGCCAGCAGGAGGGGCACAGATACGCAGTATTTT.

The gene calls are TRBV6-5 and TRBJ1-2, with a weak D call TRBD1 (5 bases). Germline CDR1 reads MNHEY; CDR2 reads SVGAGI. V was pared by 0 bases and J by 4 bases, with 15 bases between. The CDR3 has 16 amino acids. The CDR3 loop is CASSYSRGKGGYGYTF. CDR3 nucleotide sequence: TGTGCCAGCAGTTACTCCCGGGGGAAAGGAGGCTATGGCTACACCTTC.

J is TRBJ1-1 and V is TRBV5-1; no firm D call. Trimming stripped 0 bases from V and 7 bases from J, with 7 bases between. Germline CDR1 is SGHRS and CDR2 is YFSETQ. The CDR3 sequence is 12 residues long. The DNA of the CDR3 is TGCGCCAGCAGCTTGGTAATGAGTGAAGCTTTCTTT. This translates into CASSLVMSEAFF. Variable domain in full (rest from reference TRBV5-1 and TRBJ1-1): KAGVTQTPRYLIKTRGQQVTLSCSPISGHRSVSWYQQTPGQGLQFLFEYFSETQRNKGNFPGRFSGRQFSNSRSEMNVSTLELGDSALYLCASSLVMSEAFFGQGTRLTVV.

Concerning this clone itself: This sample also contains other DNA sequences that code for the same CDR3. J is TRBJ2-7 and V is TRBV7-2; 14 bases match TRBD2. The CDR3 consists of 14 residues. Unmatched junction bases numbered 3, after V lost 4 bases and J lost 7 bases. Germline-derived CDR1 and CDR2 are SGHTA and FQGNSA. This CDR3 reads CASSSGLAGDEQYF. Written as DNA, the CDR3 is TGTGCCAGCAGCTCGGGACTAGCGGGAGATGAGCAGTACTTC.

The V call is TRBV10-3, the J call TRBJ2-7; 12 nucleotides agree with TRBD2. The CDR3 covers 14 residues. From germline, CDR1 is ENHRY and CDR2 SYGVKD. V lost 6 bases, J lost 3 bases, and 3 bases stayed unmatched. CDR3 sequence (DNA): TGTGCCATCAGCCTAGCGGGAGGGAGCTACGAGCAGTACTTC. The encoded protein is CAISLAGGSYEQYF.